The present entry profiles one TCR beta chain with its context. Per the study methods: Reference gene primer amplification yielded estimated nucleated cell counts. Profiled with immunoSEQ multiplex PCR; TCRdb holds only in-frame clones, not every one. Clone size and the V and J calls come from that table; the DNA yielded D and trimming. The sample yields approximately 130,000 clones, about 86% seen once. The sample belongs to a study of blood T cell repertoires in COVID-19. Study summary: Whether acute or convalescent, the COVID-19 samples came from the United States, Italy and Spain. Nucleic acid was either cDNA or gDNA, and it came from T cells, B-cell-depleted T cells, or PBMCs.

Trimming cost V 6 bases and J 5 bases; bases outside gene matches: 6. The CDR3 length is 14 residues. The germline gives CDR1 MNHEY, CDR2 SVGAGI. The clonotype comes from a woman in her forties or fifties who had recovered from COVID-19. The sequencing sample was made of peripheral blood. This chain uses TRBV6-5 with TRBJ1-4; 7 positions match TRBD1. This chain's CDR3 is CASSSGTENEKLFF. CDR3 DNA sequence: TGTGCCAGCAGCTCGGGGACAGAAAATGAAAAACTGTTTTTT.